This T cell receptor beta chain was captured in a study of neurological immune-mediated disorders. V shed 0 bases and J shed 8 bases, with 10 bases lying between them. CDR3 length: 12 residues. Germline CDR1 DFQATT, CDR2 SNEGSKA (reference sequence). TCRdb reanalysed the 5' RACE reads using MiXCR and keeps one entry per CDR3 protein. In the table there are tens of thousands of distinct CDR3 sequences, more than 4.5% of which are singletons. Many counts were recorded for this clonotype. This clonotype was sampled from a young man in good health. Sequences were obtained from CD4+ T cells from blood. This chain connects TRBV20-1 to TRBJ1-2, with D hard to call. DNA of the CDR3: TGCAGTGCTAGAGATCCCAGCGGGGGCTACACCTTC. Translated, it gives CSARDPSGGYTF.